This T cell receptor (beta chain) was obtained from a study of T cells in localized non-small cell lung cancer. Germline V lookup: CDR1 SGHNT, CDR2 YYREEE (reference sequence). V was trimmed by 3 bases and J by 0 bases, leaving 12 bases between them. The length of the CDR3 is 16 residues. As concerns this clone: The antigen is not known.

Sequenced by immunoSEQ multiplex PCR; TCRdb stores in-frame clones only, minus some. This sample has fewer than 45,000 clones, with 85% to 90% found just once. General observations from the study: Longer survival (overall) was linked to higher T cell density in blood.

The chain employs TRBV5-4 and TRBJ1-4; possible D gene TRBD1, 5 bases. The receptor was derived from a woman aged 18-49 years with stage III lung adenocarcinoma. Sequenced here: peripheral blood, sampled before any cancer treatment. The CDR3 loop reads CASSSRASATNEKLFF. DNA of the CDR3: TGTGCCAGCAGCTCCAGGGCGTCGGCAACTAATGAAAAACTGTTTTTT.